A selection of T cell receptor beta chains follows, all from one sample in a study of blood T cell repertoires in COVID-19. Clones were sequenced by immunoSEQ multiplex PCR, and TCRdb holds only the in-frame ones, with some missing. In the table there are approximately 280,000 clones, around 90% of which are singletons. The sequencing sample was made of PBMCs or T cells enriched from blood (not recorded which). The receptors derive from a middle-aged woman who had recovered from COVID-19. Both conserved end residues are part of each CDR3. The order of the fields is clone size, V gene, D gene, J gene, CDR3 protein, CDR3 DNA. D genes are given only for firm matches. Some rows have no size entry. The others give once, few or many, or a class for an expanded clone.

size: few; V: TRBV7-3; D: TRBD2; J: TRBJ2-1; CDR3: CASSFTSGTTNNEQFF; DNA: TGTGCCAGCAGCTTCACTAGCGGGACTACTAACAATGAGCAGTTCTTC
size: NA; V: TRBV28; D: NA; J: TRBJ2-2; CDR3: CASSSGMNTGELFF; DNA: TGTGCCAGCAGTTCGGGGATGAACACCGGGGAGCTGTTTTTT
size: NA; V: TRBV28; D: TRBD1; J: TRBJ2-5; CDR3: CASSFDRGSWETQYF; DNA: TGTGCCAGCAGTTTCGACAGGGGCTCGTGGGAGACCCAGTACTTC
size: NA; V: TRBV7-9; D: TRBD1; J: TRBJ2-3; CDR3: CASGPGTGADTQYF; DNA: TGTGCCAGCGGTCCCGGGACAGGGGCTGATACGCAGTATTTT
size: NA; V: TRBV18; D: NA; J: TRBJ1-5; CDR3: CASSPPGVHSNQPQHF; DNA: TGTGCCAGCTCACCTCCAGGGGTTCATAGCAATCAGCCCCAGCATTTT
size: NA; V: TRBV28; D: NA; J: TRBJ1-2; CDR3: CASSLAVNYGYTF; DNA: TGTGCCAGCAGTTTAGCAGTTAACTATGGCTACACCTTC
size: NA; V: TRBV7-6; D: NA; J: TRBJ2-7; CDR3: CASSLFGLQPSYEQYF; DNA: TGTGCCAGCAGCTTATTTGGACTCCAACCGTCCTACGAGCAGTACTTC
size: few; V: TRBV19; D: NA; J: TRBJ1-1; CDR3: CASSPPLIGNTEAFF; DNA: TGTGCCAGTAGTCCCCCCCTGATCGGGAACACTGAAGCTTTCTTT
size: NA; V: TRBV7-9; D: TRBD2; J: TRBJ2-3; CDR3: CASSPRGTSVGTDTQYF; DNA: TGTGCCAGCAGCCCCCGGGGGACTAGCGTTGGAACAGATACGCAGTATTTT
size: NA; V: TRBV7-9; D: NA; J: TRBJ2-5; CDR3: CASSLSVAGETQYF; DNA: TGTGCCAGCAGCTTATCTGTCGCGGGAGAGACCCAGTACTTC